These 27 T cell receptor beta chains originate from one sample sequenced in a study of CD8+ T cells in alopecia areata. The treatment: oral pan-JAK inhibitor, 5-10 mg twice daily. After isolation, RNA underwent reverse transcription to generate cDNA as the sequencing template. Clones were sequenced by immunoSEQ multiplex PCR, and TCRdb holds only the in-frame ones, with some missing. Of some 240,000 clones in the sample, about 58% are singletons; the top ten hold roughly 1.5%. The specimen comprised CD4+ T cells sorted from blood, sampled at week 4, from a patient treated with tofacitinib. The receptors shown here come from a human donor with alopecia areata.

The gene calls are TRBV29-1 and TRBJ2-5; TRBD2 is a possible D gene (7 bases). V lost 8 bases and J lost 3, with 22 bases in between. This CDR3 spans 15 amino acids. The V gene's germline CDR1 is SQVTM and CDR2 ANQGSEA. CDR3 protein: CSTYLQGAGKETQYF. Written as DNA, the CDR3 is TGCAGCACCTACTTACAGGGAGCGGGAAAAGAGACCCAGTACTTC.

V gene TRBV5-6 combines with J gene TRBJ1-1, with a weak D call TRBD1 (5 bases). The CDR3 covers 14 residues. The V and J ends lost 2 bases and 8 bases respectively, with 16 bases between them. In germline, CDR1 is SGHDT, CDR2 YYEEEE. CDR3 nucleotides: TGTGCCAGCAGCTTACTATCGGTTGGGGCCGAAGCTTTCTTT. It translates to CASSLLSVGAEAFF.

The chain is built from TRBV4-3 and TRBJ1-1; D possibly corresponds to TRBD1 (5 bases). Germline V gives CDR1 LGHNA, CDR2 YSLEER. V lost 0 bases to trimming and J lost 12 bases, with 11 bases between them. The CDR3 sequence is 12 residues long. CDR3 coding DNA: TGCGCCAGCAGCCAAGATGACAGTGTAACTTTCTTT. Protein: CASSQDDSVTFF.

The genes are TRBV29-1 and TRBJ1-1; weak D call: TRBD1 (5 bases). Trimming took off 7 bases at V and 1 base at J, with 13 bases between the two ends. Germline V gene sequence: CDR1 SQVTM, CDR2 ANQGSEA. The CDR3 length is 13 residues. CDR3 DNA: TGCAGCGCCAGGGCCCAGCCGAACACTGAAGCTTTCTTT. The encoded protein is CSARAQPNTEAFF.

The chain combines TRBV11-1 with TRBJ2-3; unclear D gene. The length of the CDR3 is 13 residues. Germline CDR1 reads SGHAT; CDR2 reads FQDESV (reference sequence). Trimming shortened V by 4 bases and J by 6 bases, and 11 bases separated the two germline ends. This CDR3 is CASSSSPQDTQYF. The CDR3, as DNA: TGTGCCAGCAGCTCATCACCGCAGGATACGCAGTATTTT.

This chain connects TRBV5-1 to TRBJ2-2; D call uncertain. Trimming pared 0 bases from V and 5 bases from J, leaving 5 bases between. Germline V CDR1 and CDR2: SGHRS, YFSETQ. The CDR3 runs to 13 residues. CDR3 region: CASSLVGTGELFF. The CDR3 region has the DNA TGCGCCAGCAGCTTGGTTGGGACCGGGGAGCTGTTTTTT.

The CDR3 is CAWSPHPRAGGHNEQFF. For the CDR3, the DNA is TGTGCCTGGAGTCCCCACCCTAGGGCGGGGGGACACAATGAGCAGTTCTTC. The V and J genes are TRBV30 and TRBJ2-1; 8 bases match TRBD2. The germline V gene has CDR1 GTSNPN and CDR2 SVGIG (reference sequence). Trimming removed 2 bases from V and 5 bases from J; junction bases left unmatched: 14. This CDR3 region has 17 residues.

This rearrangement joins TRBV30 to TRBJ1-2; TRBD1 agrees at 10 bases. Germline CDR1 GTSNPN, CDR2 SVGIG (reference sequence). J was trimmed by 7 bases and V by 3 bases; bases with no gene match: 5. The CDR3 length is 13 residues. CDR3 residues: CAWSPGQGSGYTF. In nucleotides, the CDR3 is TGTGCCTGGAGCCCGGGACAGGGGAGTGGCTACACCTTC.

This clone was recorded once. The J gene is TRBJ2-7, the V gene TRBV29-1; 9 nucleotides line up with TRBD2. The CDR3 covers 14 residues. Germline V gives CDR1 SQVTM, CDR2 ANQGSEA. J was trimmed by 3 bases and V by 6 bases; bases with no gene match: 9. The CDR3 DNA reads as TGCAGCGTCCAACTAGCGGGCGCTGTCTACGAGCAGTACTTC. As protein: CSVQLAGAVYEQYF.

V and J are TRBV29-1 and TRBJ1-2, with 7 bases that match TRBD1. The CDR3 length is 13 residues. Trimming removed 3 bases from V and 4 bases from J; junction bases left unmatched: 5. CDR1 is SQVTM, CDR2 ANQGSEA, per germline. CDR3 coding DNA: TGCAGCGTTGACTCAGCAGGGGGCTATGGCTACACCTTC. Encoded protein: CSVDSAGGYGYTF.

The chain has TRBV27 and TRBJ1-1, with a possible D match to TRBD1 (5 bases). Looked up from germline, CDR1 is MNHEY and CDR2 is SMNVEV (reference sequence). V dropped 4 bases and J dropped 6 bases, with 15 bases sitting between them. The CDR3 totals 14 residues. The CDR3 loop reads CASSSRGWGAEAFF. The CDR3 region has the DNA TGTGCCAGCAGTTCAAGGGGTTGGGGCGCTGAAGCTTTCTTT.

The chain uses TRBV29-1 and TRBJ2-1; D ambiguous. Germline loops: CDR1 SQVTM, CDR2 ANQGSEA. The CDR3 loop spans 15 amino acids. Trimming cost V 4 bases and J 6 bases, with 19 bases left between them. The CDR3 protein is CSVGLRVVETNEQFF. The CDR3 DNA reads TGCAGCGTTGGGCTTAGGGTAGTCGAAACCAATGAGCAGTTCTTC.

V and J are TRBV5-6 and TRBJ2-3, with D perhaps matching TRBD1 (5 bases). Trimming pared 1 base from V and 6 bases from J, leaving 12 bases between. CDR1 and CDR2 from the germline V gene are SGHDT and YYEEEE. The CDR3 loop spans 14 amino acids. The CDR3 DNA is TGTGCCAGCAGCTTGACAGGCGACTCGGATACGCAGTATTTT. Amino acid sequence: CASSLTGDSDTQYF.

The chain carries TRBV9 and TRBJ1-2; D is possibly TRBD1 (5 bases). V was pared by 0 bases and J by 6 bases, with 30 bases between. The CDR3 covers 20 residues. Per germline, CDR1 SGDLS and CDR2 YYNGEE. CDR3 nucleotide sequence: TGTGCCAGCAGCGTAGGAAGTCCGGGCAGGGAGTCCACCAAACGGGATGGCTACACCTTC. This gives the protein CASSVGSPGRESTKRDGYTF. The full variable domain, in which reference TRBV9 and TRBJ1-2 provide the parts outside the CDR3, is DSGVTQTPKHLITATGQRVTLRCSPRSGDLSVYWYQQSLDQGLQFLIQYYNGEERAKGNILERFSAQQFPDLHSELNLSSLELGDSALYFCASSVGSPGRESTKRDGYTFGSGTRLTVV.

This clone was observed once. The chain is built from TRBV5-6 and TRBJ2-7; 7 nucleotides match TRBD1. Germline CDR1 is SGHDT and CDR2 is YYEEEE. J was trimmed by 1 base and V by 3 bases; bases with no gene match: 4. This CDR3 has 14 residues. In nucleotides, the CDR3 is TGTGCCAGCAGCTGGCCGGGACAGTCCTACGAGCAGTACTTC. As protein: CASSWPGQSYEQYF.

The chain carries TRBV15 and TRBJ1-5, with a weak D call TRBD1 (5 bases). Germline CDR1 and CDR2: LNHNV and YYDKDF (reference sequence). Trimming removed 5 bases from V and 6 bases from J, with 20 bases in between. The CDR3 has 16 residues. CDR3 amino acids: CATSPKGWGYGQPQHF. In DNA, the CDR3 is TGTGCCACCAGCCCCAAGGGTTGGGGGTATGGTCAGCCCCAGCATTTT.

This chain links TRBV30 with TRBJ1-1; TRBD1 agrees at 11 bases. This CDR3 comprises 13 residues. The germline V gene has CDR1 GTSNPN and CDR2 SVGIG (reference sequence). Trimming removed 2 bases from V and 11 bases from J; junction bases left unmatched: 7. This CDR3 reads CAWSPGQGALAFF. Here the CDR3 DNA reads TGTGCCTGGAGTCCCGGACAGGGGGCTCTGGCTTTCTTT.

The sample holds a few counts of this clone. The chain recombines TRBV7-2 with TRBJ2-1, with 7 nucleotides matching TRBD2. Germline V CDR1 and CDR2: SGHTA, FQGNSA. This CDR3 comprises 15 residues. The V gene end was trimmed by 5 bases and the J gene end by 3 bases; junction bases not matched to a gene: 7. Here the CDR3 reads CASSTSGVGYNEQFF. The CDR3 nucleotides are TGTGCCAGCAGCACAAGCGGGGTTGGCTACAATGAGCAGTTCTTC.

J is TRBJ1-5 and V is TRBV9; a weak D match, TRBD1 (5 bases). From germline, CDR1 is SGDLS and CDR2 YYNGEE. The CDR3 totals 15 residues. V was shortened by 4 bases and J by 0 bases, with 11 bases between the two germline ends. CDR3 loop: CASSPGTDSNQPQHF. The CDR3 DNA sequence: TGTGCCAGCAGCCCAGGGACGGATAGCAATCAGCCCCAGCATTTT.

This clone was counted between two and nine times. The J gene is TRBJ2-7, the V gene TRBV2, with D unclear. Trimming left V 6 bases short and J 1 base short, with 7 bases between. The CDR3 contains 12 residues. Germline CDR1 and CDR2: SNHLY and FYNNEI. The CDR3 bases are TGTGCCAGCAGGTTAGAATCCTACGAGCAGTACTTC. Amino acid sequence: CASRLESYEQYF.

The genes are TRBV9 and TRBJ2-1; a possible D gene is TRBD2 (6 bases). CDR1 is SGDLS and CDR2 is YYNGEE in the germline V gene. Trimming pared 4 bases from V and 5 bases from J, leaving 13 bases between. This CDR3 region has 14 residues. CDR3 nucleotide sequence: TGTGCCAGCAGCCCCCACGGGGGAAACAATGAGCAGTTCTTC. It yields the protein CASSPHGGNNEQFF.

V usage is TRBV29-1 and J usage is TRBJ1-2; 9 bases match TRBD1. The V gene end was trimmed by 8 bases and the J gene end by 8 bases; junction bases not matched to a gene: 12. The CDR3 spans 13 residues. Germline V CDR1 and CDR2: SQVTM, ANQGSEA. CDR3 nucleotides: TGCAGCACTCTCAGGGGACAGGGAGGAGGCTACACCTTC. Its protein product is CSTLRGQGGGYTF.

The rearrangement joins TRBV29-1 to TRBJ1-2; 9 bases fit TRBD1. This CDR3 has 14 amino acids. Per germline, CDR1 SQVTM and CDR2 ANQGSEA. Trimming cost V 6 bases and J 6 bases; bases outside gene matches: 11. The CDR3 nucleotides are TGCAGCGTCGGGACTGGACAGGGGATCGATGGCTACACCTTC. Amino acids: CSVGTGQGIDGYTF.

This chain links TRBV11-2 with TRBJ1-6; unclear D gene. Trimming cost V 5 bases and J 12 bases, with 17 bases left between them. This CDR3 comprises 14 residues. Germline V lookup: CDR1 SGHAT, CDR2 FQNNGV. The CDR3 DNA follows: TGTGCCAGCAGCCTCGACCGTCTTGGAAGACCCCTCCACTTT. Translation gives CASSLDRLGRPLHF.

The sample holds a few counts of this clone. This chain joins TRBV9 and TRBJ2-3; tentative D call: TRBD2 (7 bases). The V end lost 3 bases, the J end lost 5 bases, and 16 bases lay between the germline ends. CDR1 and CDR2 from the germline V gene are SGDLS and YYNGEE. This CDR3 is 15 amino acids long. CDR3 nucleotide sequence: TGTGCCAGCAGCGACCGGGGGGCCGGAGGAGATACGCAGTATTTT. Amino acid sequence: CASSDRGAGGDTQYF.

The J gene is TRBJ2-4, the V gene TRBV2; 9 positions agree with TRBD2. The CDR3 length is 15 residues. CDR1 SNHLY and CDR2 FYNNEI come from the germline V gene. Trimming took 7 bases from V and 7 from J; bases not matched to a gene: 11. Here the CDR3 DNA reads TGTGCCAGCAAGAACGAGGCTAGCGGGGAGAACATTCAGTACTTC. Translating gives CASKNEASGENIQYF.

This clone appeared once. The chain is built from TRBV11-2 and TRBJ1-4, with D maybe TRBD1 (5 bases). The CDR3 is 14 residues long. Germline V gene data show CDR1 as SGHAT and CDR2 as FQNNGV. V shed 6 bases and J shed 5 bases, with 13 bases lying between them. For the CDR3, the DNA is TGTGCCAGCAGTCCCACGGGGGTCAATGAAAAACTGTTTTTT. Amino acid sequence: CASSPTGVNEKLFF.